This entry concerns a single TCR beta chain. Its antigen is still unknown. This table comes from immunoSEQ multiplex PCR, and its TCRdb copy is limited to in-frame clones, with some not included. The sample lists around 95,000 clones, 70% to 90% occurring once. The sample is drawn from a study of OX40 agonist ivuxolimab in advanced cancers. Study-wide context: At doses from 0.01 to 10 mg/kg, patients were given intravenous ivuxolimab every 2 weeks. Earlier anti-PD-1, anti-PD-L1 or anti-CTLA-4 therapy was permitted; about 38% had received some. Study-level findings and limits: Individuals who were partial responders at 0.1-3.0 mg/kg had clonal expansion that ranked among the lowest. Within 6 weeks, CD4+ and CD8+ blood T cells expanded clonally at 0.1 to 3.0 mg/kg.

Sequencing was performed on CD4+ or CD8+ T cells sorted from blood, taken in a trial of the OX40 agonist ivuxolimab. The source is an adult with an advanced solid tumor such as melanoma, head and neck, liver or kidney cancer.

The DNA for the CDR3 is TGTGCCAGCAGTCCCGATGGACAGGGTGGCTATGGCTACACCTTC. The encoded protein is CASSPDGQGGYGYTF. The rearrangement joins TRBV27 to TRBJ1-2; 8 bases map to TRBD1. This CDR3 comprises 15 residues. With 5 bases clipped from V and 4 bases from J, the junction kept 9 bases outside the gene matches. Germline CDR1 is MNHEY and CDR2 is SMNVEV (reference sequence).